Listed below are T cell receptor beta chains from one sample, sequenced in a study of shared clonotypes between healthy human individuals. Profiling relied on immunoSEQ multiplex PCR, and the TCRdb table lists in-frame clones only, not all of them. The table shows 1.4 million or so clones, with 98% occurring only once. Material: naive CD4+ T cells sorted from blood. These receptors came from a man aged 25-40 years in good health. The CDR3 runs from the conserved cysteine through the conserved F or W. D genes are given only for firm matches. Size tells how often a clone was seen (once, few, many) or the class of an expanded clone, and some rows leave it out.

v_gene,abundance,j_gene,len,d_gene,CDR3nt,CDR3aa
TRBV2,.,TRBJ1-5,14,TRBD1,TGTGCCAGCGGAGGGACAGTTTCGGGTCAGCCCCAGCATTTT,CASGGTVSGQPQHF
TRBV28,.,TRBJ2-7,13,.,TGTGCCAGCTCACGGGCGGTTTCCTACGAGCAGTACTTC,CASSRAVSYEQYF
TRBV29-1,.,TRBJ2-2,13,.,TGCAGCGTTGACAGGGGGGCTACCGGGGAGCTGTTTTTT,CSVDRGATGELFF
TRBV5-5,.,TRBJ2-2,15,.,TGTGCCAGCAGCGCACTATCGCGGCCAACCGGGGAGCTGTTTTTT,CASSALSRPTGELFF
TRBV29-1,.,TRBJ2-7,15,.,TGCAGCGTTGAAGGTACGGGGGTCTACTCCTACGAGCAGTACTTC,CSVEGTGVYSYEQYF
TRBV28,.,TRBJ1-1,16,.,TGTGCCAGCAGTCGTGCTGGGGTGGGAGTGAACACTGAAGCTTTCTTT,CASSRAGVGVNTEAFF
TRBV9,.,TRBJ2-3,14,TRBD2,TGTGCCAGCAGCCGGACTAGCGAAACAGATACGCAGTATTTT,CASSRTSETDTQYF
TRBV11-2,.,TRBJ1-5,14,.,TGTGCCAGCAGCCAGAGCCAAGTTAATCAGCCCCAGCATTTT,CASSQSQVNQPQHF
TRBV5-1,.,TRBJ2-3,14,.,TGCGCCAGCAGCTTAGGCGGCCTTACAGATACGCAGTATTTT,CASSLGGLTDTQYF
TRBV6-5,once,TRBJ2-1,15,TRBD2,TGTGCCAGCAGTGGACGGACTAGCGGGTACAATGAGCAGTTCTTC,CASSGRTSGYNEQFF
TRBV30,.,TRBJ2-1,13,TRBD2,TGTGCCTGGACTAGCGGGAGAGACCATGAGCAGTTCTTC,CAWTSGRDHEQFF
TRBV5-4,.,TRBJ1-2,15,TRBD1,TGTGCCAGCAGCTTGGCGTCGGCAGGGGGAAATGGCTACACCTTC,CASSLASAGGNGYTF
TRBV27,once,TRBJ2-7,13,.,TGTGCCAGCAGTCCCCGGGGGCGCTACGAGCAGTACTTC,CASSPRGRYEQYF
TRBV27,.,TRBJ1-1,13,.,TGTGCCAGCAGTTTAAGGGTGAAAGGGAGTGCTTTCTTT,CASSLRVKGSAFF
TRBV7-9,.,TRBJ2-2,15,.,TGTGCCAGCAGAGGCCTCCGAGGGAACACCGGGGAGCTGTTTTTT,CASRGLRGNTGELFF
TRBV19,.,TRBJ2-1,14,TRBD1,TGTGCCAGTAGTGACCCGGGACAGGGCAATGAGCAGTTCTTC,CASSDPGQGNEQFF
TRBV6-5,.,TRBJ2-1,12,.,TGTGCCAGCAGTTACGGGGTAGGTGAGCAGTTCTTC,CASSYGVGEQFF